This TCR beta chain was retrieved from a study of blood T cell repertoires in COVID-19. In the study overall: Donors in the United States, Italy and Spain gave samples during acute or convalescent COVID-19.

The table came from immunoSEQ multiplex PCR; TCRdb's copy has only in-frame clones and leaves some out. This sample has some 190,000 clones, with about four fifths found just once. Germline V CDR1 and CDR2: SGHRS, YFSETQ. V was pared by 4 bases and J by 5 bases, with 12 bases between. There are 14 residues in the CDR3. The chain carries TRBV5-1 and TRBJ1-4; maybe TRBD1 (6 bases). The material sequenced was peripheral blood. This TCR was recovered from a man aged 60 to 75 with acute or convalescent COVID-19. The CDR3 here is CASSRDTKNEKLFF. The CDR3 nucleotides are TGCGCCAGCAGCCGGGACACAAAGAATGAAAAACTGTTTTTT. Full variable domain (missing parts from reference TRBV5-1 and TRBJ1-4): KAGVTQTPRYLIKTRGQQVTLSCSPISGHRSVSWYQQTPGQGLQFLFEYFSETQRNKGNFPGRFSGRQFSNSRSEMNVSTLELGDSALYLCASSRDTKNEKLFFGSGTQLSVL.